This T cell receptor (beta chain) comes out of a study of cytomegalovirus exposure and HLA in healthy donors. Primers: 60 Vbeta forward and 13 Jbeta reverse. The assay was immunoSEQ multiplex PCR, and TCRdb's table has in-frame clones only and misses some. Of about 200,000 clones in the sample, more than 75% are singletons; the top ten hold around 3.6%. Whole-study results and caveats: Most of the CMV-associated TCR beta chains (in a later analysis) appeared to be HLA-restricted.

Details on this clone: Its specificity is not known.

Per germline, CDR1 SGHTA and CDR2 FQGNSA. This CDR3 is built from 15 residues. V lost 4 bases and J lost 5, with 17 bases in between. The source of this sequence is a man aged 35-49 years in good health and CMV-seropositive. This sequence joins TRBV7-2 and TRBJ1-2, with a tentative D call TRBD1 (5 bases). Specimen: PBMCs. The CDR3 DNA is TGTGCCAGCAGCTCGGGACTCAGGCCACTATATGGCTACACCTTC. As protein: CASSSGLRPLYGYTF.